This T cell receptor beta chain appears in the sequencing data of a study of blood T cell repertoires in COVID-19. Study-wide background: PBMCs, B-cell-depleted T cells, or T cells were the source of the cDNA or gDNA that made up the material.

In terms of age and location, participants ranged from roughly 18 to 100 years and lived in 24 US areas. J lost 7 bases, V lost 5 bases, and 4 bases had no gene match. The CDR3 runs 13 residues. Assay used: immunoSEQ multiplex PCR; TCRdb lists only in-frame clones, some missing. Of about 200,000 clones in the sample, around 86% are singletons; the top ten hold around 9%. This clone was counted at least ten times. The origin of this receptor is a woman aged 45-65 years with acute COVID-19. Source material: PBMCs or T cells enriched from blood (not recorded which). The rearrangement links TRBV12-3 or TRBV12-4 to TRBJ2-2; 7 bases are a match to TRBD2. CDR3: CASSQRENGELFF. The CDR3 DNA reads TGTGCCAGCAGTCAGCGGGAAAACGGGGAGCTGTTTTTT.